The 25 T cell receptor beta chains in this list originate from one sample, sequenced in a study of blood T cells in healthy people across ages. It was with a sample-barcoded 5' primer and a J-beta primer mix that a second PCR of about 6 to 12 cycles was run. TCRdb called the 5' RACE reads again in MiXCR, with one record for every CDR3 protein. Here the sample spans more than 900,000 distinct CDR3 sequences, just under 30% being singletons. This sample also belongs to another study, concerning T cells of mothers and their children.

The sample was blood. The receptors shown here come from a woman aged 40 to 50 in good health.

Turning to this clonotype: This may be a read error, as it is one base from a much larger clone. The chain has TRBV3-1 and TRBJ2-7, with D maybe TRBD1 (6 bases). Germline V lookup: CDR1 LGHDT, CDR2 YNNKEL (reference sequence). This CDR3 comprises 14 residues. CDR3 sequence: CASREQGRGSERYF. Here the CDR3 DNA reads TGTGCCAGCAGGGAACAGGGACGAGGCAGCGAGCGGTACTTC.

The chain employs TRBV28 and TRBJ1-1; D remains ambiguous. Trimming took 3 bases from V and 3 from J, leaving 5 bases between them. The CDR3 sequence is 12 residues long. Germline CDR1 and CDR2: MDHEN and SYDVKM. The DNA for the CDR3 is TGTGCCAGCAGTTTGCAGTACACTGAAGCTTTCTTT. It yields the protein CASSLQYTEAFF.

This clonotype has only a few counts. The chain uses TRBV12-3 or TRBV12-4 and TRBJ1-5; no firm D call. Trimming pared 3 bases from V and 9 bases from J, leaving 12 bases between. The CDR3 runs 13 residues. The CDR3 DNA reads as TGTGCCAGCAGTTTGTGGGTGGATCGGCCCCAGCATTTT. Protein product: CASSLWVDRPQHF.

With respect to this clonotype: A read error may account for a junction end that differs from germline. V and J are TRBV19 and TRBJ2-4, with 10 bases aligning to TRBD2. This CDR3 is built from 13 residues. The germline CDR1 and CDR2 sequences are LNHDA and SQIVND (reference sequence). The CDR3 bases are TGTGCTAGTAACAGCGGGGGGGCACACGAGCGGTACTTC. It specifies CASNSGGAHERYF.

This clonotype was seen ten or more times. The V gene is TRBV25-1, the J gene TRBJ2-5, with D unclear. V was shortened by 2 bases and J by 2 bases, with 9 bases between the two germline ends. The CDR3 has 14 residues. Germline loops: CDR1 MGHDK, CDR2 SYGVNS. CDR3: CASSEHKTQETQYF. The CDR3 nucleotides are TGTGCCAGCAGTGAACACAAGACACAAGAGACCCAGTACTTC.

In regard to this clonotype: One base away lies a much larger clone, so this may be a sequencing read error. This rearrangement joins TRBV28 to TRBJ1-6, with unresolved D. The CDR3 extends over 13 amino acids. Germline assignment: CDR1 MDHEN and CDR2 SYDVKM. This CDR3 reads CASSLPRGSPRHF. CDR3 coding DNA: TGTGCCAGCAGTTTGCCTCGAGGTTCACCCCGCCACTTT.

V gene TRBV20-1 combines with J gene TRBJ2-2; D is unclear. The V and J ends lost 6 bases and 0 bases respectively, with 23 bases between them. The CDR3 loop spans 18 amino acids. Germline CDR1 and CDR2: DFQATT and SNEGSKA (reference sequence). CDR3 residues: CSASVAAEMHANTGELFF. The DNA of the CDR3 is TGCAGTGCGAGTGTTGCGGCGGAGATGCACGCGAACACCGGGGAGCTGTTTTTT.

The V gene is TRBV12-3 or TRBV12-4, the J gene TRBJ1-1, with 7 positions matching TRBD1. The CDR3 covers 13 residues. Trimming cost V 4 bases and J 4 bases; bases outside gene matches: 3. CDR3 residues: CASSWQGGTEAFF. The CDR3 bases are TGTGCCAGCAGTTGGCAGGGGGGCACTGAAGCTTTCTTT.

The chain links TRBV3-1 to TRBJ1-1, with D possibly TRBD1 on 6 matching bases. The CDR3 covers 14 residues. The germline CDR1 and CDR2 sequences are LGHDT and YNNKEL (reference sequence). V lost 4 bases to trimming and J lost 3 bases, with 12 bases between them. The DNA for the CDR3 is TGTGCCAGCAGCCTCCTCTCAGGGGACACTGAAGCTTTCTTT. Protein product: CASSLLSGDTEAFF.

The table lists this clonotype with many counts. V usage is TRBV4-3 and J usage is TRBJ1-6; no firm D call. V was shortened by 2 bases and J by 9 bases, with 8 bases between the two germline ends. The germline V gene encodes CDR1 LGHNA and CDR2 YSLEER. CDR3 length: 13 amino acids. This CDR3 is CASSQRVVSPLHF. DNA for the CDR3: TGCGCCAGCAGCCAACGGGTCGTTTCACCCCTCCACTTT.

The chain joins TRBV20-1 to TRBJ1-5; TRBD1 aligns across 8 bases. Germline loops: CDR1 DFQATT, CDR2 SNEGSKA (reference sequence). V lost 3 bases to trimming and J lost 7 bases; unmatched junction nucleotides: 8. The CDR3 has 14 residues. As DNA, the CDR3 is TGCAGTGCTAGTGTCCCGACAGGGGACCAGCCCCAGCATTTT. Translation: CSASVPTGDQPQHF.

This clonotype was counted ten times or more. A junction end diverges from the germline sequence, so it may reflect a read error. The V call is TRBV28, the J call TRBJ2-1, with D tentatively TRBD1 or TRBD2 (5 bases each). Per the germline V gene, CDR1 is MDHEN and CDR2 is SYDVKM. This CDR3 is built from 14 residues. In DNA, the CDR3 is TGCGCCAGCAGCCCGGGACGCACCTACAATGAGCAGTTCTTC. Amino acid sequence: CASSPGRTYNEQFF.

This clonotype was recorded a few times. DNA for the CDR3: TGTGCCAGCATGCACGCCACACGGACCGGGGAGCTGTTTTTT. Its protein product is CASMHATRTGELFF. This chain links TRBV28 with TRBJ2-2, with D hard to call. The V and J ends lost 7 bases and 5 bases respectively, with 14 bases between them. Germline CDR1 is MDHEN and CDR2 is SYDVKM. This CDR3 is 14 amino acids long.

Points on this clonotype: This sequence may be a read error, since a much larger clone differs from it by one base. This sequence joins TRBV29-1 and TRBJ2-5, with a weak D call TRBD2 (6 bases). Deletions cut 1 base from V and 4 bases from J, with 19 bases between. Germline V CDR1 and CDR2: SQVTM, ANQGSEA. This CDR3 has 16 amino acids. CDR3 protein: CSVEGGTDIYLETQYF. DNA for the CDR3: TGCAGCGTTGAAGGCGGGACTGACATTTACCTAGAGACCCAGTACTTC. The full variable domain, its missing parts supplied by reference TRBV29-1 and TRBJ2-5, is SAVISQKPSRDICQRGTSLTIQCQVDSQVTMMFWYRQQPGQSLTLIATANQGSEATYESGFVIDKFPISRPNLTFSTLTVSNMSPEDSSIYLCSVEGGTDIYLETQYFGPGTRLLVL.

This clonotype was counted ten times or more. The chain is built from TRBV20-1 and TRBJ1-2, with TRBD1 matching 8 bases. V gave up 6 bases and J gave up 4 bases; unmatched junction bases: 7. Germline V gene lookup returns CDR1 DFQATT and CDR2 SNEGSKA (reference sequence). This CDR3 contains 13 residues. DNA for the CDR3: TGCAGTGCGGTGGGACAGGTCGGCTATGGCTACACCTTC. Its translation is CSAVGQVGYGYTF.

This chain uses TRBV7-2 with TRBJ1-2; 9 bases fit TRBD1. Trimming cost V 5 bases and J 5 bases; bases outside gene matches: 12. The germline V gene encodes CDR1 SGHTA and CDR2 FQGNSA. The CDR3 is 16 residues long. CDR3 nucleotide sequence: TGTGCCAGCAGCAAAAAGCGACAGGGGGTCGTTTATGGCTACACCTTC. This gives the protein CASSKKRQGVVYGYTF.

The V and J genes are TRBV4-1 and TRBJ2-7; no firm D call. With 1 base removed from V and 3 bases from J, the gap between germline ends came to 10 bases. Germline V gives CDR1 MGHRA, CDR2 YSYEKL. The CDR3 totals 14 residues. The CDR3 DNA is TGCGCCAGCAGCCAAGGGGCGAGCTTCTACGAGCAGTACTTC. This codes for CASSQGASFYEQYF.

The chain is built from TRBV24-1 and TRBJ2-2; 7 positions agree with TRBD1. From germline, CDR1 is KGHDR and CDR2 SFDVKD. The CDR3 totals 14 residues. V lost 5 bases to trimming and J lost 6 bases; unmatched junction nucleotides: 5. The CDR3 loop is CATSGQGWAGELFF. For the CDR3, the DNA is TGTGCCACCAGTGGACAGGGCTGGGCCGGGGAGCTGTTTTTT.

This clonotype was seen a handful of times. The chain joins TRBV12-3 or TRBV12-4 to TRBJ2-1; 16 nucleotides match TRBD2. This CDR3 is 22 amino acids long. Trimming removed 3 bases from V and 3 bases from J; junction bases left unmatched: 17. The CDR3 reads CASSFRPRRGLAGGPLYNEQFF. DNA for the CDR3: TGTGCCAGCAGTTTCCGTCCCCGCAGGGGACTAGCGGGGGGGCCGCTCTACAATGAGCAGTTCTTC.

On this clonotype: Since a much larger clone is just one base distant, this may be a read error. The chain joins TRBV5-1 to TRBJ2-4; D is unresolved. The DNA end is a closer match to TRBJ2-5, so the J assignment may be wrong. Germline V CDR1 and CDR2: SGHRS, YFSETQ. The length of the CDR3 is 13 residues. CDR3 loop: CASCTTPRETQYF. The CDR3 nucleotides are TGCGCCAGCTGCACGACCCCGCGGGAGACCCAGTACTTC.

This clonotype was detected many times. The chain uses TRBV6-4 and TRBJ2-1; 10 bases match TRBD2. This CDR3 is 16 amino acids long. V lost 0 bases to trimming and J lost 7 bases; unmatched junction nucleotides: 6. The V gene's germline CDR1 is MRHNA and CDR2 SNTAGT. In DNA, the CDR3 is TGTGCCAGCAGTGACTCGGCTAGCGGGGGCTCGAATGAGCAGTTCTTC. Translation gives CASSDSASGGSNEQFF.

This clonotype was observed many times. The V gene is TRBV20-1, the J gene TRBJ2-1, with TRBD1 as a possible D gene (7 bases). V lost 5 bases and J 8 bases, leaving 22 bases between the germline ends. CDR1 and CDR2 (germline): DFQATT, SNEGSKA (reference sequence). This CDR3 spans 15 amino acids. The DNA for the CDR3 is TGCAGTGCTCGCATTAGCAGGGGGGTGGGCGATGAGCAGTTCTTC. It codes for CSARISRGVGDEQFF.

This clonotype was counted a few times. The chain recombines TRBV7-9 with TRBJ2-1; D perhaps matches TRBD1 (6 bases). This CDR3 has 15 amino acids. In germline, CDR1 is SEHNR, CDR2 FQNEAQ (reference sequence). V lost 10 bases, J lost 0 bases, and 16 bases lay in between. The CDR3 sequence is CAITREQGSYNEQFF. CDR3 nucleotide sequence: TGTGCCATCACACGGGAACAGGGCTCCTACAATGAGCAGTTCTTC.

The V and J genes are TRBV7-8 and TRBJ2-4, with 10 bases that match TRBD1. The assigned J gene may be wrong: the sequence end matches TRBJ2-7 better. This CDR3 spans 14 amino acids. In germline, CDR1 is SGHVS, CDR2 FQNEAQ. CDR3 sequence: CASSKRQGAIEQYF. The CDR3 region has the DNA TGTGCCAGCAGCAAGCGACAGGGGGCGATCGAGCAGTACTTC.

On this clonotype: This may be a read error: a much more frequent sequence differs by one nucleotide. The V and J genes are TRBV6-4 and TRBJ2-1, with D perhaps matching TRBD1 (6 bases). Germline values: CDR1 MRHNA, CDR2 SNTAGT. There are 14 residues in the CDR3. With 6 bases removed from V and 6 bases from J, the gap between germline ends came to 15 bases. The CDR3 here is CASRERTEGNEQFF. CDR3 DNA: TGTGCCAGCAGGGAAAGGACAGAGGGCAATGAGCAGTTCTTC.